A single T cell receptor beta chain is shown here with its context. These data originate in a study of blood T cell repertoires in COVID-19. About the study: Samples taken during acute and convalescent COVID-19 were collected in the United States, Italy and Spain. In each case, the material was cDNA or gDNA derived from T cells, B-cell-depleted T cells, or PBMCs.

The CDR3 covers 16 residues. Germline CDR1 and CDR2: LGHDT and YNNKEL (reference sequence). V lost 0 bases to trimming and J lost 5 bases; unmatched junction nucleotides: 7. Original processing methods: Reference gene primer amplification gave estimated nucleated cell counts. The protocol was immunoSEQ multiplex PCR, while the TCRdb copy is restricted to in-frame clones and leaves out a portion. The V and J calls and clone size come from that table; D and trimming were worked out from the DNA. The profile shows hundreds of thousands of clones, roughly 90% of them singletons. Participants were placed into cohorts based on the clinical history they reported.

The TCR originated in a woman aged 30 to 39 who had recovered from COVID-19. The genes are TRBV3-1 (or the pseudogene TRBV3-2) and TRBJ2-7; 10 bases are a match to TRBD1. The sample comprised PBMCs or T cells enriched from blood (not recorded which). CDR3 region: CASSQDPGQGLDEQYF. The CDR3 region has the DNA TGTGCCAGCAGCCAAGATCCGGGACAGGGGCTTGACGAGCAGTACTTC.